The next 11 T cell receptor beta chains were all read from a single sample in a study of cytomegalovirus exposure and HLA in healthy donors. PCR was performed using 60 Vbeta and 13 Jbeta primers. Some clones are missing from TCRdb's copy, which holds only in-frame ones; the method was immunoSEQ multiplex PCR. The sample consists of roughly 120,000 clones, around 79% of them appearing once. Material for sequencing was PBMCs. Receptor source: a woman in her twenties or thirties in good health and CMV-seronegative.

This rearrangement joins TRBV29-1 to TRBJ1-4; D not resolved. This CDR3 region has 12 residues. The V and J ends lost 8 bases and 5 bases respectively, with 12 bases between them. CDR1 is SQVTM, CDR2 ANQGSEA, per germline. The CDR3 loop reads CSCGSINEKLFF. The CDR3 region has the DNA TGCAGCTGCGGGTCGATCAATGAAAAACTGTTTTTT.

This chain connects TRBV11-3 to TRBJ2-1; no clear D gene. Between the trimmed V and J ends, which lost 5 bases and 4 bases, there was a span of 12 bases. CDR3 size: 14 residues. The germline CDR1 and CDR2 sequences are SGHNT and YENEEA. The CDR3 nucleotides are TGTGCCAGCAGCCCATCCACAGAATACAATGAGCAGTTCTTC. Translating gives CASSPSTEYNEQFF.

The chain employs TRBV30 and TRBJ1-4; perhaps TRBD1 as D (5 bases). The CDR3 length is 12 residues. Trimming took off 3 bases at V and 10 bases at J, with 12 bases between the two ends. From germline, CDR1 is GTSNPN and CDR2 SVGIG (reference sequence). In nucleotides, the CDR3 is TGTGCCTGGAGCGCCGGGGGGGGAAAACTGTTTTTT. Residues: CAWSAGGGKLFF.

The chain joins TRBV28 to TRBJ2-2; the D gene is possibly TRBD1 (6 bases). V was cut by 3 bases and J by 3 bases, with 8 bases left in between. The V gene's germline CDR1 is MDHEN and CDR2 SYDVKM. CDR3 length: 14 amino acids. CDR3 nucleotide sequence: TGTGCCAGCAGTTTCGCAGGGGACACCGGGGAGCTGTTTTTT. It encodes CASSFAGDTGELFF.

The chain links TRBV7-2 to TRBJ2-7; 7 bases line up with TRBD2. V dropped 4 bases and J dropped 7; count of bases not matched to a gene: 10. The CDR3 is made up of 14 amino acids. Germline CDR1 and CDR2: SGHTA and FQGNSA. The CDR3, as DNA: TGTGCCAGCAGCTACCGTAGCGGGCTGGGGGAGCAGTACTTC. Residues: CASSYRSGLGEQYF.

V and J are TRBV7-2 and TRBJ2-3, with a possible D match to TRBD1 (5 bases). CDR3 size: 14 residues. The V gene's germline CDR1 is SGHTA and CDR2 FQGNSA. With 4 bases removed from V and 2 bases from J, the gap between germline ends came to 10 bases. As DNA, the CDR3 is TGTGCCAGCAGCTACGCAGGGAACACAGATACGCAGTATTTT. Its protein product is CASSYAGNTDTQYF.

This clone was counted once. The gene calls are TRBV19 and TRBJ2-5, with D possibly matching TRBD1 (6 bases). Deletions cut 3 bases from V and 4 bases from J, with 9 bases between. Looked up from germline, CDR1 is LNHDA and CDR2 is SQIVND (reference sequence). This CDR3 has 13 amino acids. CDR3 sequence reads: CASSIVRGETQYF. Here the CDR3 DNA reads TGTGCCAGTAGTATCGTCAGGGGAGAGACCCAGTACTTC.

This clone was observed a handful of times. This chain connects TRBV9 to TRBJ2-5; D unresolved. The germline V gene encodes CDR1 SGDLS and CDR2 YYNGEE. Trimming cost V 0 bases and J 1 base, with 10 bases left between them. The CDR3 totals 15 residues. The CDR3 DNA is TGTGCCAGCAGCGTAGCTGAGGCCAGCCAAGAGACCCAGTACTTC. Translated, it gives CASSVAEASQETQYF.

This chain connects TRBV30 to TRBJ1-3; TRBD1 is a possible D gene (6 bases). There are 12 residues in the CDR3. Germline V gene sequence: CDR1 GTSNPN, CDR2 SVGIG (reference sequence). V was cut by 8 bases and J by 2 bases, with 10 bases left in between. The CDR3 DNA sequence: TGTGCCGCCAGGGGAGCTGGAAACACCATATATTTT. Protein sequence: CAARGAGNTIYF.

The V and J genes are TRBV7-8 and TRBJ2-7, with D tentatively TRBD1 (5 bases). Trimming took off 0 bases at V and 3 bases at J, with 15 bases between the two ends. Per the germline V gene, CDR1 is SGHVS and CDR2 is FQNEAQ. The CDR3 has 16 residues. The CDR3 spells CASSLALRRQGYEQYF. CDR3 coding DNA: TGTGCCAGCAGCTTAGCTCTTCGCAGGCAGGGCTACGAGCAGTACTTC.

The chain joins TRBV30 to TRBJ1-2; a possible D gene is TRBD1 (6 bases). Looked up from germline, CDR1 is GTSNPN and CDR2 is SVGIG (reference sequence). The CDR3 consists of 13 residues. The V and J ends lost 5 bases and 3 bases respectively, with 13 bases between them. The chain's CDR3 is CAWVGTRDYGYTF. Here the CDR3 DNA reads TGTGCCTGGGTAGGGACACGGGACTATGGCTACACCTTC.